Listed below are T cell receptor beta chains from one sample, sequenced in a study of Ad26.COV2.S vaccination and SARS-CoV-2 variants. Assay used: immunoSEQ multiplex PCR; TCRdb lists only in-frame clones, some missing. The profile shows around 300,000 clones, less than 90% of them singletons. Source: peripheral blood, taken in a trial of Ad26.COV2.S vaccine versus placebo. The source is a person aged 18-65 years who received the Ad26.COV2.S COVID-19 vaccine or a placebo. Both conserved end residues are part of each CDR3. The order of the fields is clone size, V gene, D gene, J gene, CDR3 DNA, CDR3 protein. A D gene is named only where the DNA matches it firmly. Clone sizes are given selectively: once, few, many, or a class where the clone is expanded.

clone_size: NA; v_call: TRBV24-1; d_call: TRBD2; j_call: TRBJ2-3; cdr3_nt: TGTGCCACCAGTGACTCGGGACTAGTAACAGATACGCAGTATTTT; cdr3_aa: CATSDSGLVTDTQYF
clone_size: NA; v_call: TRBV4-2; d_call: TRBD1; j_call: TRBJ1-2; cdr3_nt: TGTGCCAGCAGCCCTACCGGGACAGGGGATAACTATGGCTACACCTTC; cdr3_aa: CASSPTGTGDNYGYTF
clone_size: NA; v_call: TRBV10-3; d_call: TRBD2; j_call: TRBJ2-5; cdr3_nt: TGTGCCATCAGTGAACGGGGGGGCCAAGAGACCCAGTACTTC; cdr3_aa: CAISERGGQETQYF
clone_size: NA; v_call: TRBV6-1; d_call: NA; j_call: TRBJ2-5; cdr3_nt: TGTGCCAGCAGTGAGATGGGGGAGACCCAGTACTTC; cdr3_aa: CASSEMGETQYF
clone_size: NA; v_call: TRBV28; d_call: NA; j_call: TRBJ1-1; cdr3_nt: TGTGCCAGCAAGGCCCGAGGGCAGCCCACTGAAGCTTTCTTT; cdr3_aa: CASKARGQPTEAFF
clone_size: NA; v_call: TRBV19; d_call: TRBD1; j_call: TRBJ1-4; cdr3_nt: TGTGCCAGTAGTACCCAGGGGGCACTCGGGGAAAAACTGTTTTTT; cdr3_aa: CASSTQGALGEKLFF
clone_size: NA; v_call: TRBV7-2; d_call: TRBD1; j_call: TRBJ1-2; cdr3_nt: TGTGCCAGCAGCTTGGGGGACAGGGCGAACTATGGCTACACCTTC; cdr3_aa: CASSLGDRANYGYTF
clone_size: NA; v_call: TRBV11-2; d_call: NA; j_call: TRBJ1-1; cdr3_nt: TGTGCCAGCAGTCGCGGCCAGGTGAGGGGGAGCACTGAAGCTTTCTTT; cdr3_aa: CASSRGQVRGSTEAFF
clone_size: few; v_call: TRBV24-1; d_call: NA; j_call: TRBJ1-2; cdr3_nt: TGTGCCACCAGTGATCAGACAGCAAACTATGGCTACACCTTC; cdr3_aa: CATSDQTANYGYTF
clone_size: NA; v_call: TRBV11-2; d_call: TRBD1; j_call: TRBJ2-5; cdr3_nt: TGTGCCAGCAGCTGGACGGGACAGGGCCTAGAGACCCAGTACTTC; cdr3_aa: CASSWTGQGLETQYF
clone_size: NA; v_call: TRBV12-3/TRBV12-4; d_call: NA; j_call: TRBJ2-1; cdr3_nt: TGTGCCAGCAGTCCTGACAGTCGCAATGAGCAGTTCTTC; cdr3_aa: CASSPDSRNEQFF
clone_size: NA; v_call: TRBV5-1; d_call: NA; j_call: TRBJ2-7; cdr3_nt: TGCGCCAGCAGCTTGACTGGGACTGCCTACGAGCAGTACTTC; cdr3_aa: CASSLTGTAYEQYF
clone_size: NA; v_call: TRBV4-2; d_call: TRBD2; j_call: TRBJ2-2; cdr3_nt: TGTGCCAGCAGGCTCGGCGGGGGGGTGACCGGGGAGCTGTTTTTT; cdr3_aa: CASRLGGGVTGELFF
clone_size: NA; v_call: TRBV4-2; d_call: NA; j_call: TRBJ1-5; cdr3_nt: TGTGCCAGCAGCCAAACTAAAACGGCGGGGGCAGGGAATCAGCCCCAGCATTTT; cdr3_aa: CASSQTKTAGAGNQPQHF
clone_size: few; v_call: TRBV28; d_call: NA; j_call: TRBJ1-6; cdr3_nt: TGTGCCAGCAGACGTAGAAACTCCTATAATTCACCCCTCCACTTT; cdr3_aa: CASRRRNSYNSPLHF
clone_size: NA; v_call: TRBV7-3; d_call: TRBD1; j_call: TRBJ2-7; cdr3_nt: TGTGCCAGCAGCTTAGGGACAGCCTACGAGCAGTACTTC; cdr3_aa: CASSLGTAYEQYF
clone_size: NA; v_call: TRBV4-3; d_call: TRBD2; j_call: TRBJ2-1; cdr3_nt: TGCGCCAGCAGCCAAGATCTAGCGGGAAAGATACTTTACAATGAGCAGTTCTTC; cdr3_aa: CASSQDLAGKILYNEQFF
clone_size: NA; v_call: TRBV21-1; d_call: NA; j_call: TRBJ2-7; cdr3_nt: TGTGCCAGCAGCAAAGGTTCCGGCTCCGGTTGCGAGCAGTACTTC; cdr3_aa: CASSKGSGSGCEQYF
clone_size: many; v_call: TRBV27; d_call: NA; j_call: TRBJ2-7; cdr3_nt: TGTGCCAGCAGTTTCGGGAGCCAGAGGGAGCAGTACTTC; cdr3_aa: CASSFGSQREQYF
clone_size: NA; v_call: TRBV6-4; d_call: TRBD1; j_call: TRBJ1-2; cdr3_nt: TGTGCCAGCAGTCAGGGGGGCGGCTACACCTTC; cdr3_aa: CASSQGGGYTF
clone_size: NA; v_call: TRBV12-3/TRBV12-4; d_call: NA; j_call: TRBJ2-1; cdr3_nt: TGTGCCAGCAGAAGACTCAGGGCGGAGCAGTTCTTC; cdr3_aa: CASRRLRAEQFF
clone_size: once; v_call: TRBV19; d_call: NA; j_call: TRBJ1-4; cdr3_nt: TGTGCCAGTCACAGTTTGGAGGCTGTAACTAATGAAAAACTGTTTTTT; cdr3_aa: CASHSLEAVTNEKLFF
clone_size: NA; v_call: TRBV5-6; d_call: NA; j_call: TRBJ2-5; cdr3_nt: TGTGCCAGCAGCTTGCCAGGGCAGGGAGAGACCCAGTACTTC; cdr3_aa: CASSLPGQGETQYF
clone_size: once; v_call: TRBV11-2; d_call: TRBD1; j_call: TRBJ2-3; cdr3_nt: TGTGCCAGCAGCTTACGGGGACAGGGTAGTACAGATACGCAGTATTTT; cdr3_aa: CASSLRGQGSTDTQYF
clone_size: NA; v_call: TRBV3-1/TRBV3-2; d_call: NA; j_call: TRBJ2-7; cdr3_nt: TGTGCCAGCAGCCAAGGGCGATCCTACGAGCAGTACTTC; cdr3_aa: CASSQGRSYEQYF
clone_size: NA; v_call: TRBV5-1; d_call: TRBD1; j_call: TRBJ2-5; cdr3_nt: TGCGCCAGCAGCTCAGGGGGAGAGACCCAGTACTTC; cdr3_aa: CASSSGGETQYF
clone_size: NA; v_call: TRBV28; d_call: TRBD1; j_call: TRBJ1-6; cdr3_nt: TGTGCCAGCAGCCGCGGACAGGGGCGTTATTCACCCCTCCACTTT; cdr3_aa: CASSRGQGRYSPLHF
clone_size: NA; v_call: TRBV24-1; d_call: NA; j_call: TRBJ2-1; cdr3_nt: TGTGCCACCAGTGATCCCGGGATTAGGGAGCAGTTCTTC; cdr3_aa: CATSDPGIREQFF
clone_size: NA; v_call: TRBV6-6; d_call: NA; j_call: TRBJ1-4; cdr3_nt: TGTGCCGGCTCCAGGGCGGATAATGAAAAACTGTTTTTT; cdr3_aa: CAGSRADNEKLFF
clone_size: NA; v_call: TRBV28; d_call: TRBD2; j_call: TRBJ2-7; cdr3_nt: TGTGCCAGCAGTTTAGGCGGGAGTCCTCCCTACGAGCAGTACTTC; cdr3_aa: CASSLGGSPPYEQYF
clone_size: NA; v_call: TRBV14; d_call: NA; j_call: TRBJ1-4; cdr3_nt: TGTGCCAGCAGCCAGGATCGAACAAGGCGCGAAAAACTGTTTTTT; cdr3_aa: CASSQDRTRREKLFF
clone_size: NA; v_call: TRBV6-2/TRBV6-3; d_call: TRBD2; j_call: TRBJ2-7; cdr3_nt: TGTGCCAGCAGTGACGGACTAGCGCCGAGCTCCTACGAGCAGTACTTC; cdr3_aa: CASSDGLAPSSYEQYF
clone_size: NA; v_call: TRBV19; d_call: NA; j_call: TRBJ1-3; cdr3_nt: TGTGCCAGTAGTATTGACGGGAGCCCTGGAAACACCATATATTTT; cdr3_aa: CASSIDGSPGNTIYF
clone_size: NA; v_call: TRBV11-2; d_call: NA; j_call: TRBJ1-5; cdr3_nt: TGTGCCAGCAGCCCGACCCCCGGGCCCCAGCATTTT; cdr3_aa: CASSPTPGPQHF
clone_size: NA; v_call: TRBV7-2; d_call: TRBD2; j_call: TRBJ2-1; cdr3_nt: TGTGCCAGCAGCATAGCGGGAGGGCCCCACAATGAGCAGTTCTTC; cdr3_aa: CASSIAGGPHNEQFF
clone_size: NA; v_call: TRBV10-2; d_call: TRBD1; j_call: TRBJ2-7; cdr3_nt: TGCGCCAGCAGGGAACCGGGACAGGGGTCCCCCTACGAGCAGTACTTC; cdr3_aa: CASREPGQGSPYEQYF
clone_size: NA; v_call: TRBV6-6; d_call: NA; j_call: TRBJ2-5; cdr3_nt: TGTGCCAGCAGTTCCAGGGGAGTCCAAGAGACCCAGTACTTC; cdr3_aa: CASSSRGVQETQYF
clone_size: NA; v_call: TRBV2; d_call: NA; j_call: TRBJ2-1; cdr3_nt: TGTGCCAGCAGTGACCTCGGCCAGGGGAGGAATGAGCAGTTCTTC; cdr3_aa: CASSDLGQGRNEQFF
clone_size: NA; v_call: TRBV10-3; d_call: NA; j_call: TRBJ2-2; cdr3_nt: TGTGCCACCCTGGCAGTCCCGAACACCGGGGAGCTGTTTTTT; cdr3_aa: CATLAVPNTGELFF
clone_size: NA; v_call: TRBV19; d_call: NA; j_call: TRBJ2-1; cdr3_nt: TGTGCCAGTAGTATCGCTCCATCACAATACAATGAGCAGTTCTTC; cdr3_aa: CASSIAPSQYNEQFF